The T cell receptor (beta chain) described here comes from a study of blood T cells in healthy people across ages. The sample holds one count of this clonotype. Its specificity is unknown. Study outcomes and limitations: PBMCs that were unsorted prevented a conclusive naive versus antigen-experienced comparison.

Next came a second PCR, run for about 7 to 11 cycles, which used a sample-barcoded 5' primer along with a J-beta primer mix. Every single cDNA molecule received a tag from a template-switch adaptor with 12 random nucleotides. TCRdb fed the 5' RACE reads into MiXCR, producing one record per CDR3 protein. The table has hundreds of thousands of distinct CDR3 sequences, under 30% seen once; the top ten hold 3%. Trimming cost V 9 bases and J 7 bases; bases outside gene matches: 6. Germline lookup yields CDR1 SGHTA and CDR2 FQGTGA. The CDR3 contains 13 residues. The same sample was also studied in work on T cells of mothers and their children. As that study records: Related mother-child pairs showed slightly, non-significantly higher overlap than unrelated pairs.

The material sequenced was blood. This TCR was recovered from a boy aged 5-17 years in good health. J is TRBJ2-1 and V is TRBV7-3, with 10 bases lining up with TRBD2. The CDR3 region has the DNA TGTGCCAGTTCAGCGGGGGGGCGGAATGAGCAGTTCTTC. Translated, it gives CASSAGGRNEQFF.